Following are 10 T cell receptor beta chains from one sample sequenced in a study of immune reconstitution after stem cell transplant in scleroderma. MiXCR, run by TCRdb on the RT-PCR reads, gives a single entry per CDR3 protein. The sample records about 4,800 distinct CDR3 sequences, less than 9.5% being singletons. The biological material was taken before or after autologous hematopoietic stem cell transplantation (not recorded which). Receptor source: a male donor with systemic sclerosis.

By sample share, this clonotype is large. The chain combines TRBV6-6 with TRBJ1-1; TRBD1 matches 10 bases. The junction had 11 bases not matched to a gene; V was cut back by 4 bases and J by 0 bases. This CDR3 has 18 residues. Germline V gene data show CDR1 as MNHNY and CDR2 as SVGAGI (reference sequence). CDR3 loop: CASSFTRGGQGMNTEAFF. CDR3 sequence (DNA): TGTGCCAGCAGTTTTACCAGGGGGGGACAGGGGATGAACACTGAAGCTTTCTTT.

This clonotype came up a few times. This sequence joins TRBV20-1 and TRBJ2-7; D is unresolved. CDR3 size: 13 residues. Germline lookup yields CDR1 DFQATT and CDR2 SNEGSKA (reference sequence). Trimming cost V 3 bases and J 0 bases, with 9 bases left between them. The CDR3 DNA follows: TGCAGTGCTAGCGGAGAAAGCTCCTACGAGCAGTACTTC. Its protein product is CSASGESSYEQYF.

This clonotype was seen only a few times. CDR3: CASSPRQDNTEAFF. CDR3 nucleotides: TGTGCCAGCTCGCCCCGACAGGACAACACTGAAGCTTTCTTT. V gene TRBV18 combines with J gene TRBJ1-1, with D possibly being TRBD1 (6 bases). Per the germline V gene, CDR1 is KGHSH and CDR2 is LQKENI. V lost 6 bases, J lost 2 bases, and 13 bases lay in between. This CDR3 region has 14 residues.

By share, this clonotype ranks as large (0.1 to 1%). The CDR3 nucleotides are TGTGCCAGCAGTTACCAGCCAAACACTGAAGCTTTCTTT. It is translated as CASSYQPNTEAFF. V gene TRBV6-5 combines with J gene TRBJ1-1; D unclear. The V end lost 2 bases, the J end lost 2 bases, and 6 bases lay between the germline ends. Germline CDR1 is MNHEY and CDR2 is SVGAGI. This CDR3 has 13 residues.

In this sample, this clonotype is medium-sized. The CDR3 DNA reads TGCAGCGTGATCAGGGGCTATGGCTACACCTTC. The encoded protein is CSVIRGYGYTF. V gene TRBV29-1 combines with J gene TRBJ1-2; the D gene is possibly TRBD1 (6 bases). The CDR3 extends over 11 amino acids. Trimming removed 6 bases at V and 4 bases at J, with 9 bases between. CDR1 and CDR2 from the germline V gene are SQVTM and ANQGSEA.

In its sample, this clonotype is medium-sized. The V call is TRBV5-6, the J call TRBJ2-1; TRBD2 matches 13 bases. The CDR3 runs to 15 residues. The trim removed 0 bases at V and 8 bases at J, leaving 2 bases unmatched. Germline CDR1 SGHDT, CDR2 YYEEEE. CDR3 sequence reads: CASSLGLAGGYEQFF. As DNA, the CDR3 is TGTGCCAGCAGCTTGGGACTAGCGGGAGGATATGAGCAGTTCTTC. The whole variable domain, filled in from reference TRBV5-6 and TRBJ2-1, reads DAGVTQSPTHLIKTRGQQVTLRCSPKSGHDTVSWYQQALGQGPQFIFQYYEEEERQRGNFPDRFSGHQFPNYSSELNVNALLLGDSALYLCASSLGLAGGYEQFFGPGTRLTVL.

By its share, this clonotype is medium-sized (0.01 to 0.1%). The V call is TRBV11-1, the J call TRBJ2-7; D gene unclear. CDR3 length: 14 amino acids. Germline CDR1 and CDR2: SGHAT and FQDESV (reference sequence). Trimming shortened V by 5 bases and J by 2 bases, and 13 bases separated the two germline ends. CDR3 sequence reads: CASSRRRIPYEQYF. Here the CDR3 DNA reads TGTGCCAGCAGCAGAAGGAGAATACCCTACGAGCAGTACTTC.

This chain joins TRBV7-2 and TRBJ2-1; no firm D call. V lost 1 base and J lost 9, with 10 bases in between. Germline assignment: CDR1 SGHTA and CDR2 FQGNSA. The CDR3 totals 13 residues. Written as DNA, the CDR3 is TGTGCCAGCAGCTTAGTTTCCAAATTTGAGCAGTTCTTC. It is translated as CASSLVSKFEQFF.

This clonotype was seen only a few times. V usage is TRBV6-5 and J usage is TRBJ2-7, with 8 nucleotides matching TRBD2. There are 12 residues in the CDR3. Trimming cost V 6 bases and J 13 bases; bases outside gene matches: 11. Germline values: CDR1 MNHEY, CDR2 SVGAGI. The CDR3 DNA sequence: TGTGCCAGCAGCTCGGTCAGCGGGAGAGGATACTTC. Protein product: CASSSVSGRGYF.

Points on this clonotype: Its ends do not fully match the called genes, so a read error is possible. The chain combines TRBV27 with TRBJ2-2; possibly TRBD2 for D (5 bases). The germline CDR1 and CDR2 sequences are MNHEY and SMNVEV (reference sequence). The CDR3 is made up of 14 amino acids. As DNA, the CDR3 is TGTACCAGCAGTTTAAGACTACACACCGGGGAGCTGTTTTTT. It yields the protein CTSSLRLHTGELFF.